The entry that follows covers one TCR beta chain sequence. Its antigen is still unknown. The data belong to a study of response to subunit inactivated influenza vaccine. General study points: The authors suggested that every seasonal influenza vaccination recruits few new T cells.

TCRdb re-called the RT-PCR reads through MiXCR, storing one row per CDR3 protein. The sample lists 500,000 to 600,000 distinct CDR3 sequences; 6.5% to 8% were seen once. Sequencing was performed on PBMCs from blood, taken less than 30 months after vaccination. This TCR was sampled from a man in his fifties or sixties who received an inactivated influenza vaccine.

The DNA for the CDR3 is TGTGCCAGCAGCCCGACACCGAACACTGAAGCTTTCTTT. It codes for CASSPTPNTEAFF. The V and J genes are TRBV7-3 and TRBJ1-1; no firm D call. With 5 bases removed from V and 1 base from J, the gap between germline ends came to 8 bases. Germline V gene sequence: CDR1 SGHTA, CDR2 FQGTGA. The CDR3 has 13 amino acids.